Listed below are T cell receptor beta chains from one sample, sequenced in a study of blood T cells in healthy people across ages. From the 5' RACE reads, TCRdb called clonotypes with MiXCR, one entry per CDR3 protein. The table lists approximately 1.5 million distinct CDR3 sequences, less than 45% of them singletons, with about 4% in the top ten. The source material was blood. The receptors here all came from a woman aged 18-29 years in good health. CDR3s include the opening cysteine and the closing phenylalanine or tryptophan. The D gene is left open where the match is weak. Clone size is stated in some rows and not others, as once, few, many or a class when expanded.

>TRBJ1-5|.|TRBV29-1|.
CSVAIPLDRNQPQHF
TGCAGCGTCGCTATACCATTAGACAGGAATCAGCCCCAGCATTTT
>TRBJ1-2|.|TRBV29-1|few
CSAKIALPGYTF
TGCAGCGCCAAAATAGCCCTTCCTGGCTACACCTTC
>TRBJ2-7|.|TRBV27|few
CASGTASYEQYF
TGTGCCAGTGGGACGGCATCCTACGAGCAGTACTTC
>TRBJ2-5|.|TRBV7-8|once
CASSSGQRRGGTQYF
TGTGCCAGCAGCTCGGGACAAAGGAGGGGTGGGACCCAGTACTTC
>TRBJ2-1|TRBD2|TRBV4-3|few
CASSPRDYLGNEQFF
TGCGCCAGCAGCCCCCGGGACTATCTCGGCAATGAGCAGTTCTTC
>TRBJ1-2|.|TRBV29-1|few
CSVEDVWGPYGYTF
TGCAGCGTTGAAGACGTATGGGGCCCCTATGGCTACACCTTC
>TRBJ2-1|.|TRBV15|few
CATSRLRGNEQFF
TGTGCCACCAGCAGACTTAGGGGTAATGAGCAGTTCTTC
>TRBJ2-5|TRBD2|TRBV4-1|few
CASSQGTSGVFQETQYF
TGCGCCAGCAGCCAAGGGACTAGCGGGGTCTTCCAAGAGACCCAGTACTTC
>TRBJ2-1|TRBD1|TRBV7-9|.
CASDLRDRAVNKQFF
TGTGCCAGCGACCTCCGGGACAGGGCTGTGAATAAGCAGTTCTTC
>TRBJ1-2|.|TRBV29-1|.
CSAQQLFVSNYGYTF
TGCAGCGCCCAACAGTTGTTTGTTTCTAACTATGGCTACACCTTC
>TRBJ1-6|TRBD1|TRBV4-3|.
CASSPRTGDSPLHF
TGCGCCAGCAGCCCCCGGACAGGGGATTCACCCCTCCACTTT
>TRBJ2-4|.|TRBV7-9|.
CASSLVRRQEKNIQYF
TGTGCCAGCAGCTTAGTCCGGCGACAGGAAAAAAACATTCAGTACTTC
>TRBJ2-1|TRBD2|TRBV27|.
CASSLSGLAGGTNEQFF
TGTGCCAGCAGTTTATCTGGGCTAGCGGGAGGAACAAATGAGCAGTTCTTC
>TRBJ1-5|.|TRBV24-1|few
CATSDFQGQPQHF
TGTGCCACCAGTGATTTTCAGGGCCAGCCCCAGCATTTT
>TRBJ1-1|TRBD1|TRBV2|.
CASRVTGREAFF
TGTGCCAGCAGGGTGACAGGGAGGGAAGCTTTCTTT
>TRBJ2-3|.|TRBV7-8|once
CTSSLERSTDTQYF
TGTACCAGCAGCTTAGAAAGATCCACAGATACGCAGTATTTT
>TRBJ1-1|TRBD1|TRBV9|.
CASSARGGRGTEAFF
TGTGCCAGCAGCGCCAGGGGGGGCCGAGGCACTGAAGCTTTCTTT
>TRBJ2-7|TRBD1|TRBV6-2/TRBV6-3|.
CASSHRARTGGREQYF
TGTGCCAGCAGTCACCGAGCCCGGACAGGAGGTCGCGAGCAGTACTTC
>TRBJ1-2|.|TRBV21-1|few
CASSKVDRETYTF
TGTGCCAGCAGCAAAGTAGATCGGGAAACCTACACCTTC
>TRBJ1-5|.|TRBV4-1|few
CASSQDRSRGSNQPQHF
TGCGCCAGCAGCCAAGATCGTTCCAGGGGTAGCAATCAGCCCCAGCATTTT
>TRBJ1-1|.|TRBV29-1|few
CSAEDNSAEAFF
TGCAGCGCTGAAGACAATTCCGCTGAAGCTTTCTTT
>TRBJ1-5|.|TRBV10-3|.
CAISERGPSNQPQHF
TGTGCCATCAGTGAGAGGGGTCCCAGCAATCAGCCCCAGCATTTT
>TRBJ1-2|.|TRBV4-1|few
CASSQKLTVTYGYTF
TGCGCCAGCAGCCAAAAGTTGACAGTTACCTATGGCTACACCTTC
>TRBJ1-2|.|TRBV7-9|few
CSSSLAGYGYTF
TGTTCCAGCAGCTTAGCGGGGTATGGCTACACCTTC
>TRBJ2-1|.|TRBV7-2|few
CASSFGWSGEQFF
TGTGCCAGCAGCTTTGGGTGGTCAGGTGAGCAGTTCTTC
>TRBJ2-1|TRBD2|TRBV9|few
CASSPRLAAGEQFF
TGTGCCAGCAGCCCTCGACTAGCGGCCGGGGAGCAGTTCTTC
>TRBJ2-1|.|TRBV4-1|.
CASSQLRGTYNEQFF
TGCGCCAGCAGCCAATTAAGGGGTACCTACAATGAGCAGTTCTTC
>TRBJ1-5|.|TRBV6-6|.
CASSSPTGNQPQHF
TGTGCCAGCAGTTCACCAACTGGGAATCAGCCCCAGCATTTT
>TRBJ2-4|.|TRBV7-2|.
CASSLQEGLQYF
TGTGCCAGCAGCTTACAGGAGGGTCTACAGTACTTC
>TRBJ2-4|.|TRBV3-1|.
CASSPGRLAKNIQYF
TGTGCCAGCAGCCCGGGGAGACTAGCCAAAAACATTCAGTACTTC
>TRBJ2-7|.|TRBV29-1|.
CSVGNWGGSFYEQYF
TGCAGCGTGGGTAATTGGGGGGGCTCCTTCTATGAGCAGTACTTC
>TRBJ2-5|.|TRBV15|.
CATIRDVETQYF
TGTGCCACCATCAGAGATGTAGAGACCCAGTACTTC
>TRBJ2-7|TRBD1|TRBV5-1|few
CASSPFRTGEYEQYF
TGCGCCAGCAGCCCTTTCCGGACAGGAGAGTACGAGCAGTACTTC
>TRBJ2-1|TRBD2|TRBV20-1|.
CSAQPGTSGYNEQFF
TGCAGTGCTCAACCCGGGACTAGCGGTTACAATGAGCAGTTCTTC
>TRBJ2-1|TRBD1|TRBV7-7|.
CASSPGMGQESREQFF
TGTGCTAGCAGCCCAGGTATGGGACAGGAGTCCCGGGAGCAGTTCTTC
>TRBJ1-1|.|TRBV29-1|once
CSGGHVGSTEAFF
TGCAGCGGGGGGCACGTTGGATCCACTGAAGCTTTCTTT
>TRBJ2-7|TRBD1|TRBV7-2|.
CASSYSAGTAFYEQYF
TGTGCCAGCAGCTACTCCGCCGGGACAGCCTTCTACGAGCAGTACTTC
>TRBJ1-3|TRBD1|TRBV7-2|.
CASSRQGGGSGNTIYF
TGTGCCAGCAGCCGGCAGGGGGGTGGCTCTGGAAACACCATATATTTT
>TRBJ1-2|TRBD1|TRBV4-1|.
CASSLLITGGQGSGYTF
TGCGCCAGCAGCCTTCTGATTACAGGGGGACAGGGAAGTGGCTACACCTTC
>TRBJ1-6|.|TRBV7-9|few
CASSGRGSDSPLHF
TGTGCCAGCAGCGGCCGAGGATCAGATTCACCCCTCCACTTT
>TRBJ2-7|TRBD2|TRBV6-6|.
CASSYSGSEAYEQYF
TGTGCCAGCAGTTATAGCGGGAGCGAGGCCTACGAGCAGTACTTC
>TRBJ1-5|TRBD1|TRBV28|few
CASSLTGQGAHQPQHF
TGTGCCAGCAGTTTAACCGGACAGGGGGCTCATCAGCCCCAGCATTTT
>TRBJ1-4|TRBD1|TRBV29-1|.
CSAPKTGSGEKLFF
TGCAGCGCCCCGAAGACAGGGTCGGGAGAAAAACTGTTTTTT
>TRBJ2-7|TRBD2|TRBV9|.
CASSVVPGGRAHEQYF
TGTGCCAGCAGCGTAGTCCCTGGCGGGAGGGCCCACGAGCAGTACTTC
>TRBJ2-1|.|TRBV25-1|.
CASSRTATNNEQFF
TGTGCCAGCAGTAGGACCGCTACCAACAATGAGCAGTTCTTC
>TRBJ1-5|.|TRBV15|.
CATSRGVQPQHF
TGTGCCACCAGCAGAGGGGTCCAACCCCAGCATTTT
>TRBJ2-1|TRBD2|TRBV7-8|.
CASSAILAGDINEQFF
TGTGCCAGCAGCGCTATACTAGCGGGGGATATCAATGAGCAGTTCTTC
>TRBJ1-2|.|TRBV3-1|.
CASSQLAFYGYTF
TGTGCCAGCAGCCAACTGGCTTTCTATGGCTACACCTTC
>TRBJ1-2|.|TRBV20-1|.
CSARATTGGYTF
TGCAGTGCTAGAGCGACGACGGGTGGCTACACCTTC
>TRBJ1-1|TRBD1|TRBV20-1|.
CSASGQHTEAFF
TGCAGTGCTTCGGGACAGCACACTGAAGCTTTCTTT
>TRBJ1-5|TRBD1|TRBV20-1|.
CGASRGGQGVLGQPQHF
TGCGGTGCTAGCCGGGGGGGACAGGGGGTTCTGGGGCAGCCCCAGCATTTT
>TRBJ2-5|.|TRBV6-5|.
CASSYGPASQETQHF
TGTGCCAGCAGTTACGGACCCGCCAGCCAAGAGACCCAGCACTTC
>TRBJ2-1|TRBD2|TRBV2|.
CASRGTSGSLASYNEQFF
TGTGCCAGCAGGGGGACTAGCGGGAGTCTCGCGTCCTACAATGAGCAGTTCTTC
>TRBJ1-2|.|TRBV29-1|many
CSVASLWGDYGYTF
TGCAGCGTTGCATCACTTTGGGGTGACTATGGCTACACCTTC
>TRBJ2-1|TRBD2|TRBV4-2|.
CASSQESGISYNEQFF
TGTGCCAGCAGCCAAGAGAGCGGGATCTCCTACAATGAGCAGTTCTTC
>TRBJ2-7|.|TRBV5-5|few
CASSLDGPPYEQYF
TGTGCCAGCAGCTTGGACGGACCTCCCTACGAGCAGTACTTC